Listed below are T cell receptor beta chains from one sample, sequenced in a study of blood T cell repertoires in COVID-19. Measured with immunoSEQ multiplex PCR; TCRdb has only the in-frame clones, and not every one. The sample includes 95,000 to 100,000 clones, 70% to 85% seen only once; the top ten take 15% to 20%. The sequenced sample was peripheral blood. These receptors were taken from a woman aged 60-75 years with acute or convalescent COVID-19. Both conserved end residues are part of each CDR3. The D gene is left open where the match is weak. Only some rows state a clone size, as once, few, many or a class for expanded clones.

J | size | V | D | CDR3 | DNA
TRBJ1-2 | . | TRBV27 | . | CASRVTSSRGWGYGYTF | TGTGCCAGCAGAGTTACCTCCTCCAGGGGATGGGGTTATGGCTACACCTTC
TRBJ2-3 | . | TRBV28 | TRBD2 | CASSFGNSGQTDTQYF | TGTGCCAGCAGTTTCGGAAATAGCGGGCAAACAGATACGCAGTATTTT
TRBJ2-1 | . | TRBV7-3 | TRBD2 | CASSLSGGTYNEQFF | TGTGCCAGCAGCTTGAGCGGGGGGACTTACAATGAGCAGTTCTTC
TRBJ1-2 | . | TRBV2 | . | CASSEALRMRSGYTF | TGTGCCAGCAGTGAAGCGCTTCGAATGAGGAGTGGCTACACCTTC
TRBJ2-7 | . | TRBV18 | TRBD1 | CASSVRTGDEQYF | TGTGCCAGCTCCGTTCGGACAGGGGACGAGCAGTACTTC
TRBJ1-1 | . | TRBV9 | TRBD1 | CASSLHQGVTNTEAFF | TGTGCCAGCAGCCTACACCAGGGGGTCACAAACACTGAAGCTTTCTTT
TRBJ2-1 | . | TRBV6-6 | TRBD2 | CASSPGLAVMRQFF | TGTGCCAGCAGCCCAGGACTAGCTGTAATGAGGCAGTTCTTC
TRBJ2-5 | . | TRBV18 | TRBD1 | CASSAPSNRGIQETQYF | TGTGCCAGCTCAGCCCCTTCAAACAGGGGAATTCAGGAGACCCAGTACTTC
TRBJ2-2 | . | TRBV2 | . | CASSERGSRSAGELFF | TGTGCCAGCAGTGAACGGGGGAGTCGATCAGCCGGGGAGCTGTTTTTT
TRBJ2-3 | . | TRBV4-3 | TRBD2 | CASSLGTSGGRTDTQYF | TGCGCCAGCAGCCTTGGGACTAGCGGGGGCCGCACAGATACGCAGTATTTT
TRBJ2-1 | . | TRBV6-5 | TRBD2 | CASSYSPSGGGEQFF | TGTGCCAGCAGTTACTCGCCTAGCGGGGGAGGTGAGCAGTTCTTC
TRBJ1-5 | . | TRBV19 | TRBD1 | CASSQDRDVSQPQHF | TGTGCCAGTAGTCAGGACAGGGATGTAAGTCAGCCCCAGCATTTT
TRBJ1-1 | . | TRBV6-5 | . | CASTTGWDTEAFF | TGTGCCAGCACCACAGGGTGGGACACTGAAGCTTTCTTT
TRBJ1-5 | . | TRBV30 | TRBD1 | CASRAGTGNQPQHF | TGTGCCTCCCGCGCCGGGACAGGGAATCAGCCCCAGCATTTT
TRBJ1-1 | few | TRBV9 | . | CASSDWESTEAFF | TGTGCCAGCAGCGATTGGGAGTCCACTGAAGCTTTCTTT
TRBJ2-5 | . | TRBV27 | . | CASRVSGQETQYF | TGTGCCAGCAGGGTGAGCGGCCAAGAGACCCAGTACTTC
TRBJ1-1 | . | TRBV19 | . | CASSPLGAAGMNTEAFF | TGTGCCAGTAGTCCGCTTGGGGCCGCGGGAATGAACACTGAAGCTTTCTTT
TRBJ2-4 | . | TRBV4-3 | TRBD1 | CASSQDTVSRDRDLLAKNIQYF | TGCGCCAGCAGCCAAGATACGGTCAGCCGGGACAGGGACCTTCTAGCCAAAAACATTCAGTACTTC
TRBJ2-3 | . | TRBV7-9 | . | CASRLGQSTDTQYF | TGTGCCAGCAGACTCGGACAGAGCACAGATACGCAGTATTTT
TRBJ2-6 | . | TRBV27 | TRBD1 | CASTPTGTGIPGANVLTF | TGTGCCAGCACCCCCACCGGGACAGGGATCCCTGGGGCCAACGTCCTGACTTTC
TRBJ1-2 | . | TRBV6-4 | . | CASSPSTGNYGYTF | TGTGCCAGCAGTCCATCAACAGGGAACTATGGCTACACCTTC
TRBJ1-6 | . | TRBV2 | . | CASRVTASNSPLHF | TGTGCCAGCAGAGTAACAGCCTCTAATTCACCCCTCCACTTT
TRBJ2-2 | . | TRBV7-3 | TRBD2 | CASSLIPRTSGGTGELFF | TGTGCCAGCAGCTTAATCCCCAGGACTAGCGGGGGCACCGGGGAGCTGTTTTTT
TRBJ2-3 | . | TRBV5-1 | . | CASSLRSADTQYF | TGCGCCAGCAGCCTGCGCTCCGCAGATACGCAGTATTTT
TRBJ1-6 | . | TRBV18 | TRBD1 | CASSPGQGGLNSPLHF | TGTGCCAGCTCTCCAGGACAGGGGGGTCTTAATTCACCCCTCCACTTT
TRBJ1-6 | . | TRBV3-1/TRBV3-2 | TRBD1 | CASSDDKDRGSYNSPLHF | TGTGCCAGCAGTGACGACAAAGACAGGGGGAGCTATAATTCACCCCTCCACTTT
TRBJ2-2 | . | TRBV3-1/TRBV3-2 | TRBD2 | CASSHLGSGGRGELFF | TGTGCCAGCAGCCATTTAGGAAGCGGGGGTCGGGGGGAGCTGTTTTTT
TRBJ2-5 | . | TRBV18 | . | CASSPPLRPASGETQYF | TGTGCCAGCTCACCCCCCCTACGACCGGCCTCGGGAGAGACCCAGTACTTC
TRBJ2-1 | . | TRBV2 | . | CASSGLAGLNNEQFF | TGTGCCAGCAGTGGTTTGGCGGGGCTTAACAATGAGCAGTTCTTC
TRBJ2-3 | . | TRBV18 | TRBD2 | CASSGAGGPDTQYF | TGTGCCAGCTCCGGAGCGGGGGGGCCAGATACGCAGTATTTT
TRBJ1-5 | . | TRBV6-5 | TRBD1 | CASSSGQGIREPQHF | TGTGCCAGCAGTTCTGGACAGGGGATACGGGAGCCCCAGCATTTT
TRBJ1-5 | . | TRBV19 | . | CASKPGRVSEPQHF | TGTGCCAGTAAACCAGGTAGGGTTAGCGAACCCCAGCATTTT
TRBJ1-1 | few | TRBV28 | . | CASSLSGGFTEAFF | TGTGCCAGCAGTTTATCTGGGGGCTTCACTGAAGCTTTCTTT
TRBJ2-7 | few | TRBV30 | TRBD2 | CAWAASGYEQYF | TGTGCCTGGGCGGCTAGCGGCTACGAGCAGTACTTC
TRBJ1-3 | . | TRBV30 | TRBD1 | CALHQGAEGNTIYF | TGTGCCTTGCATCAGGGGGCGGAAGGAAACACCATATATTTT
TRBJ1-1 | . | TRBV6-5 | TRBD1 | CASSYWDRVNTEAFF | TGTGCCAGCAGTTACTGGGACAGGGTAAACACTGAAGCTTTCTTT
TRBJ1-1 | . | TRBV13 | TRBD1 | CASSPKQGYSEAFF | TGTGCCAGCAGCCCTAAACAGGGGTATTCTGAAGCTTTCTTT
TRBJ2-5 | . | TRBV19 | . | CASSIQAGSGETQYF | TGTGCCAGTAGTATCCAGGCGGGGAGTGGGGAGACCCAGTACTTC
TRBJ2-1 | . | TRBV7-2 | TRBD2 | CASSPGLAVDEQFF | TGTGCCAGCAGCCCTGGACTAGCTGTCGATGAGCAGTTCTTC
TRBJ2-1 | . | TRBV2 | TRBD2 | CASSGGAGGTPEQFF | TGTGCCAGCAGTGGAGGCGCGGGGGGGACCCCAGAGCAGTTCTTC
TRBJ2-3 | . | TRBV3-1/TRBV3-2 | TRBD1 | CASSFAQGKDTQYF | TGTGCCAGCAGCTTTGCACAGGGGAAAGATACGCAGTATTTT
TRBJ1-1 | . | TRBV18 | . | CASSPGRGFTEAFF | TGTGCCAGCTCACCAGGGAGGGGGTTCACTGAAGCTTTCTTT
TRBJ1-1 | . | TRBV9 | . | CASSVLESASGTEAFF | TGTGCCAGCAGCGTACTGGAGTCGGCTTCGGGGACTGAAGCTTTCTTT
TRBJ2-3 | . | TRBV6-2/TRBV6-3 | . | CASSYSELVDDTQYF | TGTGCCAGCAGTTACTCAGAGCTAGTTGACGATACGCAGTATTTT
TRBJ2-7 | . | TRBV7-2 | . | CASSLGTGLYEQYF | TGTGCCAGCAGCTTAGGGACTGGCCTTTACGAGCAGTACTTC
TRBJ2-7 | . | TRBV27 | TRBD1 | CASSLDTTGVPYEQYF | TGTGCCAGCAGTCTAGATACGACAGGGGTCCCCTACGAGCAGTACTTC
TRBJ2-5 | . | TRBV30 | . | CAWRVENPYQETQYF | TGTGCCTGGAGAGTCGAGAACCCGTACCAAGAGACCCAGTACTTC
TRBJ2-1 | . | TRBV6-5 | TRBD1 | CASSPRTGPYNEQFF | TGTGCCAGCAGCCCCAGGACAGGCCCATACAATGAGCAGTTCTTC
TRBJ1-2 | . | TRBV28 | TRBD1 | CASSLRQGRHYGYTF | TGTGCCAGCAGTCTAAGACAGGGCCGCCACTATGGCTACACCTTC
TRBJ1-4 | . | TRBV29-1 | . | CSVLSYRATNEKLFF | TGCAGCGTTCTCTCTTACAGGGCAACTAATGAAAAACTGTTTTTT
TRBJ2-3 | . | TRBV4-1 | TRBD2 | CASSQETLAGGYTDTQYF | TGCGCCAGCAGCCAAGAGACCCTAGCGGGGGGCTACACAGATACGCAGTATTTT
TRBJ2-2 | . | TRBV5-5 | . | CASGGHVNTGELFF | TGTGCCAGCGGGGGACATGTCAACACCGGGGAGCTGTTTTTT
TRBJ1-5 | . | TRBV18 | TRBD1 | CASSLPRRTGRNQPQHF | TGTGCCAGCTCACTCCCCCGGAGGACAGGTCGCAATCAGCCCCAGCATTTT
TRBJ1-1 | . | TRBV15 | . | CATSRNPWALNTEAFF | TGTGCCACCAGCAGAAACCCGTGGGCTTTGAACACTGAAGCTTTCTTT
TRBJ1-3 | . | TRBV7-9 | . | CASSLGSNSGNTIYF | TGTGCCAGCAGCTTAGGGAGTAACTCTGGAAACACCATATATTTT
TRBJ1-2 | . | TRBV2 | TRBD1 | CASSGQGAGYTF | TGTGCCAGCAGTGGTCAGGGGGCTGGCTACACCTTC
TRBJ1-4 | . | TRBV3-1/TRBV3-2 | . | CASSQGRRGEKLFF | TGTGCCAGCAGCCAAGGACGCAGGGGTGAAAAACTGTTTTTT
TRBJ1-5 | . | TRBV10-3 | TRBD1 | CAIRAGGAGGNQPQHF | TGTGCCATTAGAGCAGGGGGCGCGGGGGGCAATCAGCCCCAGCATTTT